The 32 T cell receptor beta chains presented below share a single source sample, sequenced in a study of OX40 agonist ivuxolimab in advanced cancers. Sequencing was performed with immunoSEQ multiplex PCR; in TCRdb, only in-frame clones are kept and a portion is missing. The data show approximately 47,000 clones, around nine tenths seen once. Source: CD4+ or CD8+ T cells sorted from blood, taken in a trial of the OX40 agonist ivuxolimab. The receptors were gathered from an adult with an advanced solid tumor such as melanoma, head and neck, liver or kidney cancer.

V is TRBV5-4 and J is TRBJ1-5, with D uncertain. Trimming took off 4 bases at V and 7 bases at J, with 9 bases between the two ends. This CDR3 spans 12 amino acids. The germline gives CDR1 SGHNT, CDR2 YYREEE (reference sequence). In DNA, the CDR3 is TGTGCCAGCAGCCTCAAGGTACAGCCCCAGCATTTT. This encodes CASSLKVQPQHF.

The chain is built from TRBV10-3 and TRBJ1-2, with D possibly TRBD1 on 5 matching bases. The V and J ends lost 0 bases and 2 bases respectively, with 16 bases between them. Germline V gene data show CDR1 as ENHRY and CDR2 as SYGVKD. The CDR3 length is 17 residues. The CDR3 DNA reads TGTGCCATCAGTGAGTCGATATTGGAGACAGCAAACTATGGCTACACCTTC. Its translation is CAISESILETANYGYTF.

The V and J genes are TRBV7-2 and TRBJ1-1, with 8 bases that match TRBD1. The CDR3 loop spans 15 amino acids. CDR1 and CDR2 (germline): SGHTA, FQGNSA. Trimming cost V 7 bases and J 0 bases; bases outside gene matches: 7. The CDR3 sequence is CASNPGTGMNTEAFF. The DNA for the CDR3 is TGTGCCAGCAACCCAGGGACAGGAATGAACACTGAAGCTTTCTTT.

The V and J genes are TRBV19 and TRBJ1-4; the D gene is possibly TRBD1 (5 bases). The CDR3 totals 15 residues. V was cut by 3 bases and J by 4 bases, with 12 bases left in between. The V gene's germline CDR1 is LNHDA and CDR2 SQIVND (reference sequence). Written as DNA, the CDR3 is TGTGCCAGTAGTATTACCTCAGGGTTTAATGAAAAACTGTTTTTT. It translates to CASSITSGFNEKLFF.

This chain uses TRBV7-2 with TRBJ2-1; tentatively, D is TRBD1 or TRBD2 (6 bases each). The CDR3 spans 13 residues. The V gene's germline CDR1 is SGHTA and CDR2 FQGNSA. Deletions cut 5 bases from V and 7 bases from J, with 12 bases between. DNA for the CDR3: TGTGCCAGCAGCGGTCGAGGGGGGAATGAGCAGTTCTTC. It translates to CASSGRGGNEQFF.

The rearrangement joins TRBV27 to TRBJ2-7, with 7 bases fitting TRBD1. The length of the CDR3 is 14 residues. The ends lost 8 bases at V and 4 bases at J; junction bases unmatched: 11. CDR1 and CDR2 (germline): MNHEY, SMNVEV (reference sequence). The CDR3 loop reads CASASNRGLYEQYF. CDR3 bases: TGTGCCAGCGCCTCCAACAGGGGTCTTTACGAGCAGTACTTC.

The rearrangement uses TRBV7-9 and TRBJ2-3, with D possibly TRBD1 on 5 matching bases. Trimming removed 5 bases from V and 1 base from J, with 13 bases in between. The CDR3 has 15 residues. The germline gives CDR1 SEHNR, CDR2 FQNEAQ (reference sequence). The CDR3 sequence is CASSEPGRGTDTQYF. CDR3 bases: TGTGCCAGCAGCGAACCCGGCAGGGGCACAGATACGCAGTATTTT.

The chain combines TRBV9 with TRBJ1-4; D gene unclear. Germline V gene sequence: CDR1 SGDLS, CDR2 YYNGEE. The CDR3 is 13 residues long. V lost 0 bases to trimming and J lost 5 bases, with 5 bases between them. CDR3 nucleotides: TGTGCCAGCAGCGTAGCCCCCAATGAAAAACTGTTTTTT. Residues: CASSVAPNEKLFF.

In DNA, the CDR3 is TGTGCCAGTAGTGTTCAAGGGGGGTCGCAGACCCAGTACTTC. Protein sequence: CASSVQGGSQTQYF. The chain carries TRBV19 and TRBJ2-5; D may match TRBD1 or TRBD2 (6 bases each). Germline assignment: CDR1 LNHDA and CDR2 SQIVND (reference sequence). V was trimmed by 5 bases and J by 6 bases, leaving 16 bases between them. The CDR3 covers 14 residues.

This clone was recorded only once. The chain has TRBV6-1 and TRBJ1-4, with TRBD1 matching over 11 bases. Germline assignment: CDR1 MNHNS and CDR2 SASEGT. The ends lost 5 bases at V and 7 bases at J; junction bases unmatched: 6. This CDR3 comprises 15 residues. The CDR3 DNA reads as TGTGCCAGCAGTCCGTGGACAGGGGGCCCTGAAAAACTGTTTTTT. This codes for CASSPWTGGPEKLFF.

The V call is TRBV5-1, the J call TRBJ2-2; a possible D gene is TRBD1 (5 bases). In germline, CDR1 is SGHRS, CDR2 YFSETQ. This CDR3 is 16 amino acids long. The V gene lost 0 bases and the J gene lost 3 bases, with 12 bases spanning the gap. The CDR3 sequence is CASSLGGQGDTGELFF. The CDR3 nucleotides read TGCGCCAGCAGCTTGGGGGGTCAGGGCGACACCGGGGAGCTGTTTTTT.

This clone appeared once. The chain couples TRBV5-1 to TRBJ2-1; 10 bases match TRBD1. The CDR3 runs 15 residues. Trimming at V came to 4 bases and at J to 7 bases, leaving 8 bases not matched to a gene. Germline values: CDR1 SGHRS, CDR2 YFSETQ. In nucleotides, the CDR3 is TGCGCCAGCAGCGATCCCGGGACAGGGGAGAATGAGCAGTTCTTC. This gives the protein CASSDPGTGENEQFF.

The chain is built from TRBV9 and TRBJ2-1; possibly TRBD2 for D (5 bases). Trimming left V 1 base short and J 0 bases short, with 8 bases between. The V gene's germline CDR1 is SGDLS and CDR2 YYNGEE. This CDR3 region has 15 residues. The CDR3 bases are TGTGCCAGCAGCGTAAGTAGCGCCTCCTACAATGAGCAGTTCTTC. It translates to CASSVSSASYNEQFF. The complete variable domain, with remaining parts taken from reference TRBV9 and TRBJ2-1, reads DSGVTQTPKHLITATGQRVTLRCSPRSGDLSVYWYQQSLDQGLQFLIQYYNGEERAKGNILERFSAQQFPDLHSELNLSSLELGDSALYFCASSVSSASYNEQFFGPGTRLTVL.

This rearrangement joins TRBV9 to TRBJ2-1, with 10 nucleotides matching TRBD1. V was clipped by 3 bases and J by 9 bases; unmatched bases: 9. This CDR3 comprises 15 residues. Per germline, CDR1 SGDLS and CDR2 YYNGEE. CDR3 residues: CASSGGTGVFAEQFF. The CDR3 bases are TGTGCCAGCAGCGGTGGGACAGGGGTCTTTGCTGAGCAGTTCTTC.

The chain employs TRBV5-4 and TRBJ2-3, with 9 bases that match TRBD2. The CDR3 extends over 17 amino acids. J was trimmed by 3 bases and V by 5 bases; bases with no gene match: 13. CDR1 is SGHNT and CDR2 is YYREEE in the germline V gene (reference sequence). The CDR3 nucleotides are TGTGCCAGCAGATCCCCCATGGCGGGAGGGAGTACAGATACGCAGTATTTT. Amino acids: CASRSPMAGGSTDTQYF. The whole variable domain, remainder taken from reference TRBV5-4 and TRBJ2-3, is ETGVTQSPTHLIKTRGQQVTLRCSSQSGHNTVSWYQQALGQGPQFIFQYYREEENGRGNFPPRFSGLQFPNYSSELNVNALELDDSALYLCASRSPMAGGSTDTQYFGPGTRLTVL.

The table lists this clone with a count of one. The rearrangement uses TRBV7-3 and TRBJ2-3; D is unclear. The ends were cut back, 6 bases at V and 1 base at J, with 8 bases in the middle. The CDR3 extends over 13 amino acids. The germline gives CDR1 SGHTA, CDR2 FQGTGA. CDR3 protein: CASSLVGTDTQYF. The CDR3 DNA is TGTGCCAGCAGTTTAGTGGGCACAGATACGCAGTATTTT.

Only one count was recorded for this clone. The chain uses TRBV18 and TRBJ2-7; unclear D gene. Germline loops: CDR1 KGHSH, CDR2 LQKENI. CDR3 length: 14 residues. Trimming stripped 4 bases from V and 4 bases from J, with 14 bases between. Here the CDR3 DNA reads TGTGCCAGCTCACGACGGACGGATCAGTACGAGCAGTACTTC. Encoded protein: CASSRRTDQYEQYF.

As concerns this clone: At one end, the junction sequence differs from germline, possibly due to a read error. This chain joins TRBV7-2 and TRBJ1-5; TRBD1 aligns across 7 bases. The CDR3 spans 14 residues. CDR1 and CDR2 from the germline V gene are SGHTA and FQGNSA. The CDR3 DNA sequence: TGTGCCAGCAGATTAGGACAGGCAGGTCAGCCCCAGCATTTT. It translates to CASRLGQAGQPQHF.

The chain is built from TRBV2 and TRBJ2-7, with a tentative D call TRBD2 (5 bases). CDR1 and CDR2 (germline): SNHLY, FYNNEI. The CDR3 contains 14 residues. Trimming took 3 bases from V and 6 from J, leaving 15 bases between them. The CDR3 loop reads CASSDRGGGGEQYF. In nucleotides, the CDR3 is TGTGCCAGCAGTGATCGTGGCGGTGGAGGCGAGCAGTACTTC.

The J gene is TRBJ2-2, the V gene TRBV5-4; D call uncertain. The CDR3 loop spans 14 amino acids. Germline lookup yields CDR1 SGHNT and CDR2 YYREEE (reference sequence). Trimming removed 1 base from V and 0 bases from J, with 4 bases in between. This CDR3 is CASSLRSNTGELFF. Written as DNA, the CDR3 is TGTGCCAGCAGCTTGAGGTCGAACACCGGGGAGCTGTTTTTT.

The rearrangement joins TRBV5-1 to TRBJ2-3, with a tentative D call TRBD2 (6 bases). V was pared by 0 bases and J by 2 bases, with 16 bases between. Germline CDR1 is SGHRS and CDR2 is YFSETQ. CDR3 length equals 17 residues. CDR3 sequence reads: CASSLGALALNTDTQYF. The CDR3, as DNA: TGCGCCAGCAGCTTGGGGGCTCTAGCGCTCAACACAGATACGCAGTATTTT. The variable domain in full, completed from reference TRBV5-1 and TRBJ2-3, reads KAGVTQTPRYLIKTRGQQVTLSCSPISGHRSVSWYQQTPGQGLQFLFEYFSETQRNKGNFPGRFSGRQFSNSRSEMNVSTLELGDSALYLCASSLGALALNTDTQYFGPGTRLTVL.

The chain joins TRBV30 to TRBJ1-3; 7 nucleotides agree with TRBD1. After removal of 3 bases from V and 2 bases from J, the junction contained 4 bases not matched to a gene. Germline assignment: CDR1 GTSNPN and CDR2 SVGIG (reference sequence). The CDR3 totals 14 residues. The CDR3 loop reads CAWSRQGAGNTIYF. CDR3 nucleotide sequence: TGTGCCTGGAGCCGACAGGGTGCTGGAAACACCATATATTTT.

This chain connects TRBV5-1 to TRBJ2-7; D gene unclear. Trimming removed 0 bases from V and 5 bases from J, with 3 bases in between. Germline V gives CDR1 SGHRS, CDR2 YFSETQ. CDR3 size: 11 residues. The CDR3 bases are TGCGCCAGCAGCTTGGCCGACGAGCAGTACTTC. This translates into CASSLADEQYF.

The genes are TRBV7-9 and TRBJ2-2, with a weak D call TRBD2 (6 bases). V lost 5 bases and J lost 2, with 15 bases in between. This CDR3 contains 16 residues. Germline V gives CDR1 SEHNR, CDR2 FQNEAQ (reference sequence). Written as DNA, the CDR3 is TGTGCCAGCAGCGTGTACGGGCGGGGTAACACCGGGGAGCTGTTTTTT. Protein: CASSVYGRGNTGELFF.

V usage is TRBV7-9 and J usage is TRBJ2-5; D call uncertain. Between the trimmed V and J ends, which lost 7 bases and 0 bases, there was a span of 15 bases. This CDR3 spans 15 amino acids. Germline CDR1 SEHNR, CDR2 FQNEAQ (reference sequence). CDR3 amino acids: CASNLKGLDQETQYF. The CDR3 bases are TGTGCCAGCAATCTCAAAGGTCTGGACCAAGAGACCCAGTACTTC.

The genes are TRBV7-7 and TRBJ2-5; TRBD1 aligns across 11 bases. The V gene's germline CDR1 is SSHAT and CDR2 FNYEAQ (reference sequence). CDR3 length equals 17 residues. V lost 3 bases and J lost 4; bases outside the gene matches: 10. The CDR3 loop is CASSFVPGQGERETQYF. The CDR3 coding sequence is TGTGCCAGCAGCTTCGTCCCGGGACAGGGGGAAAGAGAGACCCAGTACTTC.

This clone has just a few counts. The rearrangement uses TRBV5-1 and TRBJ1-1, with D unclear. The CDR3 has 14 amino acids. Germline CDR1 is SGHRS and CDR2 is YFSETQ. Between the trimmed V and J ends, which lost 0 bases and 2 bases, there was a span of 8 bases. The CDR3 sequence: CASSLGPPNTEAFF. The CDR3 bases are TGCGCCAGCAGCTTGGGACCGCCCAACACTGAAGCTTTCTTT.

This clone has a handful of counts. This rearrangement joins TRBV28 to TRBJ2-1, with TRBD2 identical over 13 bases. The CDR3 contains 15 residues. Per the germline V gene, CDR1 is MDHEN and CDR2 is SYDVKM. The ends lost 8 bases at V and 1 base at J; junction bases unmatched: 2. The CDR3 spells CASQLAGGSYNEQFF. The CDR3 DNA reads TGTGCCAGCCAACTAGCGGGAGGGTCCTACAATGAGCAGTTCTTC.

This CDR3 reads CASSHSLGGRGNEQYF. CDR3 coding DNA: TGTGCCAGCAGCCATTCTCTCGGCGGGAGAGGCAACGAGCAGTACTTC. J is TRBJ2-7 and V is TRBV14; 7 bases are shared with TRBD2. The CDR3 runs 16 residues. With 3 bases clipped from V and 5 bases from J, the junction kept 13 bases outside the gene matches. Germline assignment: CDR1 SGHDN and CDR2 FVKESK.

The V call is TRBV11-3, the J call TRBJ2-1; tentative D call: TRBD1 (6 bases). This CDR3 has 14 residues. V lost 2 bases, J lost 12 bases, and 17 bases lay in between. CDR1 is SGHNT, CDR2 YENEEA, per germline. CDR3 region: CASSLTGTHRVQFF. The CDR3 DNA reads as TGTGCCAGCAGCTTAACCGGCACGCACAGGGTGCAGTTCTTC.

This clone was picked up one time. The chain has TRBV5-8 and TRBJ2-3; D not resolved. Germline CDR1 and CDR2: SGHTS and YDEGEE. The V end lost 1 base, the J end lost 1 base, and 7 bases lay between the germline ends. The CDR3 extends over 14 amino acids. CDR3 sequence reads: CASSLTGRTDTQYF. CDR3 nucleotides: TGTGCCAGCAGCTTGACGGGCCGCACAGATACGCAGTATTTT. The full variable domain, with the rest looked up from reference TRBV5-8 and TRBJ2-3, is EAGVTQSPTHLIKTRGQQATLRCSPISGHTSVYWYQQALGLGLQFLLWYDEGEERNRGNFPPRFSGRQFPNYSSELNVNALELEDSALYLCASSLTGRTDTQYFGPGTRLTVL.

Only one count was recorded for this clone. The CDR3 loop is CASGLANEKLFF. The CDR3 nucleotides are TGTGCCAGCGGCCTCGCCAATGAAAAACTGTTTTTT. The genes are TRBV28 and TRBJ1-4; D is unresolved. Germline V CDR1 and CDR2: MDHEN, SYDVKM. The V end was cut by 8 bases, the J end by 5 bases, with 9 bases between. This CDR3 is built from 12 residues.